The entry that follows covers one T cell receptor beta chain sequence. Repertoires were generated with immunoSEQ multiplex PCR, while TCRdb's copy carries only in-frame clones and drops some. The sample has about 140,000 clones; roughly 85% are singletons. Time point of the sample: baseline pretreatment blood. Regarding treatment: 15 Gy SBRT to primary tumor, nephrectomy 4 weeks later. The CDR3 loop spans 15 amino acids. Trimming shortened V by 1 base and J by 6 bases, and 13 bases separated the two germline ends. The V gene's germline CDR1 is SGHTA and CDR2 FQGNSA. This sample was included in a study of radiation and T cells in renal cell carcinoma.

This clonotype was sampled from a woman in her forties or fifties with renal cell carcinoma. The chain is built from TRBV7-2 and TRBJ2-1, with D maybe TRBD1 (6 bases). The starting material was blood, obtained from a patient whose treatment included radiotherapy and nephrectomy. In DNA form, the CDR3 reads TGTGCCAGCAGCTTAGTTGGGGGCGAGGGCAATGAGCAGTTCTTC. This gives the protein CASSLVGGEGNEQFF. The full variable domain, completed using reference TRBV7-2 and TRBJ2-1, is GAGVSQSPSNKVTEKGKDVELRCDPISGHTALYWYRQSLGQGLEFLIYFQGNSAPDKSGLPSDRFSAERTGGSVSTLTIQRTQQEDSAVYLCASSLVGGEGNEQFFGPGTRLTVL.